The following is a T cell receptor (beta chain) sequence with its context. Its antigen remains unknown. CDR1 and CDR2 from the germline V gene are KGHSH and LQKENI. The CDR3 extends over 15 amino acids. J lost 4 bases, V lost 3 bases, and 7 bases had no gene match. Sequenced material consisted of expressed TCRB transcripts (all of the isolated RNA was reverse transcribed). Libraries were prepared by immunoSEQ multiplex PCR; TCRdb keeps only in-frame clonotypes and omits some of them. In the table there are around 14,000 clones, 76% of which are singletons. The source of the sample is a study of beta chain features in type 1 diabetes. Study findings and constraints: The naive, central memory and Treg TCRB repertoires looked more alike in patients than they did in healthy donors. Shorter TCRB CDR3s, moderately but significantly so, marked every one of the four CD4+ subsets in Type 1 diabetes patients.

Cell sorting via CD45RO/CCR7/CD25/CD127/CD95/CD27 was performed to obtain CD4+ naive, central memory, regulatory and stem cell-like memory cells. The sample was stem cell memory CD4+ T cells from blood. The sequence derives from a woman aged 18 to 35 with type 1 diabetes. The chain joins TRBV18 to TRBJ2-5; the match to TRBD2 covers 8 bases. The CDR3 reads CASSPLSGSPETQYF. CDR3 nucleotide sequence: TGTGCCAGCTCACCCTTAAGCGGGAGTCCAGAGACCCAGTACTTC.